A selection of T cell receptor beta chains follows, all from one sample in a study of T cell repertoires in cytomegalovirus infection. No cognate antigen is known for these TCRs. Via MiXCR, TCRdb re-called the reads, giving one row per CDR3 protein. The profile shows about 27,000 distinct CDR3 sequences, 15% to 20% of them singletons. This sample comprised CD8+ T cells from cultured PBMCs, obtained from culture after CMV antigen stimulation. The receptors derive from a human donor in good health (CMV status not recorded). Some clones in this sample may be carry-over from other donors' samples. The CDR3 runs from the conserved cysteine through the conserved F or W. D genes are given only for firm matches. The listing skips clone size in some rows; elsewhere it reads once, few, many or a size class.

v_gene: TRBV28; j_gene: TRBJ1-1; d_gene: .; abundance: many; CDR3nt: TGTGCCAGCAGTTTTTGGGACGGAGGTGAAGCTTTCTTT; CDR3aa: CASSFWDGGEAFF
v_gene: TRBV5-6; j_gene: TRBJ2-7; d_gene: .; abundance: .; CDR3nt: TGTGCCAGCAGCACGGACCCCTACGAGCAGTACTTC; CDR3aa: CASSTDPYEQYF
v_gene: TRBV4-1; j_gene: TRBJ2-1; d_gene: TRBD2; abundance: few; CDR3nt: TGCGCCAGCAGCACCGGACTAGCGGGAGTCTATGAGCAGTTCTTC; CDR3aa: CASSTGLAGVYEQFF
v_gene: TRBV5-6; j_gene: TRBJ2-1; d_gene: TRBD2; abundance: many; CDR3nt: TGTGCCAGCAGTTCGACTAGCGGGGGGGCATACGAGCAGTTCTTC; CDR3aa: CASSSTSGGAYEQFF
v_gene: TRBV7-2; j_gene: TRBJ1-6; d_gene: .; abundance: few; CDR3nt: TGTGCCAGCACGGGGGTACCCTATAATTCACCCCTCCACTTT; CDR3aa: CASTGVPYNSPLHF
v_gene: TRBV24-1; j_gene: TRBJ2-6; d_gene: TRBD2; abundance: few; CDR3nt: TGTGCCACCGCTCCATCGAGCGGGAGCTGGGCCAACGTCCTGACTTTC; CDR3aa: CATAPSSGSWANVLTF
v_gene: TRBV29-1; j_gene: TRBJ2-7; d_gene: .; abundance: few; CDR3nt: TGCAGCGTTGAAGATAGCAGACGGATCGAGCAGTACTTC; CDR3aa: CSVEDSRRIEQYF
v_gene: TRBV6-5; j_gene: TRBJ2-7; d_gene: TRBD2; abundance: few; CDR3nt: TGTGCCAGCAGACTGAGACTAGCGCCAGACTACGAGCAGTACTTC; CDR3aa: CASRLRLAPDYEQYF
v_gene: TRBV12-3/TRBV12-4; j_gene: TRBJ1-3; d_gene: .; abundance: .; CDR3nt: TGTGCCAGCAGTAGCTCCTCTGGAAACACCATATATTTT; CDR3aa: CASSSSSGNTIYF
v_gene: TRBV7-6; j_gene: TRBJ1-4; d_gene: .; abundance: .; CDR3nt: TGTGCCAGCAGCTTAGGGACTGGGGAAAAACTGTTTTTT; CDR3aa: CASSLGTGEKLFF
v_gene: TRBV28; j_gene: TRBJ1-1; d_gene: TRBD1; abundance: .; CDR3nt: TGTGCCAGCAGCCTCGTCAGGGGGCGTAGCACTGAAGCTTTCTTT; CDR3aa: CASSLVRGRSTEAFF
v_gene: TRBV7-2; j_gene: TRBJ2-7; d_gene: TRBD2; abundance: .; CDR3nt: TGTGCCAGCAGCTGGACTAGCGGGGGGACCTCCTACGAGCAGTACTTC; CDR3aa: CASSWTSGGTSYEQYF
v_gene: TRBV28; j_gene: TRBJ1-5; d_gene: .; abundance: .; CDR3nt: TGTGCCAGCAGTCCCAACAACAACAATCAGCCCCAGCATTTT; CDR3aa: CASSPNNNNQPQHF
v_gene: TRBV4-3; j_gene: TRBJ1-6; d_gene: .; abundance: .; CDR3nt: TGCGCCAGCAGCCAAGAAACAGGGCTCGGTAATTCACCCCTCCACTTT; CDR3aa: CASSQETGLGNSPLHF
v_gene: TRBV11-2; j_gene: TRBJ1-5; d_gene: .; abundance: many; CDR3nt: TGTGCCAGCAGCTTAGGGGGGGGCAATCAGCCCCAGCATTTT; CDR3aa: CASSLGGGNQPQHF
v_gene: TRBV6-1; j_gene: TRBJ2-1; d_gene: .; abundance: .; CDR3nt: TGTGCCATTAAAGGAAGCGGTTTGTCCTACAATGAGCAGTTCTTC; CDR3aa: CAIKGSGLSYNEQFF
v_gene: TRBV6-2/TRBV6-3; j_gene: TRBJ2-7; d_gene: TRBD2; abundance: .; CDR3nt: TGTGCCAGCAGCTTCCTCCTAGCGGGAGCAGGAGAGCAGTACTTC; CDR3aa: CASSFLLAGAGEQYF
v_gene: TRBV11-3; j_gene: TRBJ2-5; d_gene: .; abundance: .; CDR3nt: TGTGCCAGCAGTTCGGGGGACCAAGAGACCCAGTACTTC; CDR3aa: CASSSGDQETQYF
v_gene: TRBV6-2/TRBV6-3; j_gene: TRBJ2-7; d_gene: TRBD2; abundance: .; CDR3nt: TGTGCCAGCAGTGGATCGACTAGCGGATTCTACGAGCAGTACTTC; CDR3aa: CASSGSTSGFYEQYF
v_gene: TRBV28; j_gene: TRBJ1-5; d_gene: TRBD1; abundance: few; CDR3nt: TGTGCCAGCAGTTTGGACAGGGAAAGCCAGCCCCAGCATTTT; CDR3aa: CASSLDRESQPQHF
v_gene: TRBV7-6; j_gene: TRBJ1-1; d_gene: TRBD1; abundance: .; CDR3nt: TGTGCCAGCAGCCCTAGAGGCACAGGGGGCAATTTACTGGAAGCTTTCTTT; CDR3aa: CASSPRGTGGNLLEAFF
v_gene: TRBV7-2; j_gene: TRBJ2-7; d_gene: .; abundance: many; CDR3nt: TGTGCCAGCAGCTTAGGCGACGAGCAGTACTTC; CDR3aa: CASSLGDEQYF
v_gene: TRBV27; j_gene: TRBJ1-2; d_gene: TRBD1; abundance: .; CDR3nt: TGTGCCAGCAGTTCCACAGGGGAGGTGAATGGCTACACCTTC; CDR3aa: CASSSTGEVNGYTF